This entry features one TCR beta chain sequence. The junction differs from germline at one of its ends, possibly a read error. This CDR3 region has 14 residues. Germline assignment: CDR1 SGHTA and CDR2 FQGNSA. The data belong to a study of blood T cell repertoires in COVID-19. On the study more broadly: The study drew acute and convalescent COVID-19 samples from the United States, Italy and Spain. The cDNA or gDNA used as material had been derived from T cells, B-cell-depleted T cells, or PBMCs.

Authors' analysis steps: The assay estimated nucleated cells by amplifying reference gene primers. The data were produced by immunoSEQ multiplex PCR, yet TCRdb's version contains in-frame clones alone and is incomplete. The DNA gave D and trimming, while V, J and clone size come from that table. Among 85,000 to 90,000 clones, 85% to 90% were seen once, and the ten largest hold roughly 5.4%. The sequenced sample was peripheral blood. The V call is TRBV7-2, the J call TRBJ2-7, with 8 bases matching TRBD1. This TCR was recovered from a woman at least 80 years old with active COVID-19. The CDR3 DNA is TGTGCCAGCAGTTTAGACAGGGGACCCTACGAGCAGTACTTC. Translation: CASSLDRGPYEQYF.